This T cell receptor beta chain was retrieved from a study of CD8+CD57+ T cells in acquired aplastic anemia. Across the whole study: Sorted CD4+ and CD8+ cells yielded around 3 ug of DNA on average. Notes on the study in general: Significant differences in CD8+ Simpson's diversity were not observed between patients and controls.

Before being chosen for sequencing, patients had shown CD8+CD57+ cell expansion by flow cytometry. Comments on this clonotype: Its antigen is as yet unknown. Given a much more abundant clone one base away, this may be a read error.

Using genomic DNA as the template, TCR beta VDJ and CDR3 profiling was carried out. MiXCR, run by TCRdb on the reads, gives a single entry per CDR3 protein. The table shows about 470,000 distinct CDR3 sequences, with roughly 34% occurring only once. The specimen was sorted CD4+, CD8+, or CD8+CD57+ T cells (not recorded which) from PBMCs. The clonotype comes from a human donor with aplastic anemia.

The CDR3 region is CTSSLTGGADGYTF. For the CDR3, the DNA is TGTACCAGCAGCCTTACAGGGGGGGCGGACGGCTACACCTTC. V and J are TRBV12-3 or TRBV12-4 and TRBJ1-2; 8 nucleotides match TRBD1. This CDR3 has 14 amino acids.